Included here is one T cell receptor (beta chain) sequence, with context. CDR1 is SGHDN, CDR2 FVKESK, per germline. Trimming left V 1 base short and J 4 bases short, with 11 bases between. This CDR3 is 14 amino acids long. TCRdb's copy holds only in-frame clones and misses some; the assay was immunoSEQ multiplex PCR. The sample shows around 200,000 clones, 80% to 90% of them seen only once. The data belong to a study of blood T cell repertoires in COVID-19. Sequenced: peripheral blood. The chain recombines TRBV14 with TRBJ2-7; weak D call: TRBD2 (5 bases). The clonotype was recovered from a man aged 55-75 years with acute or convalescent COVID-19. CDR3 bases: TGTGCCAGCAGCCAAGGCGCGGGTGGTTACGAGCAGTACTTC. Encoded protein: CASSQGAGGYEQYF.